A selection of T cell receptor beta chains follows, all from one sample in a study of blood T cells in healthy people across ages. MiXCR, run by TCRdb on the 5' RACE reads, gives a single entry per CDR3 protein. This table has approximately 790,000 distinct CDR3 sequences, 55% to 65% appearing once. What was sequenced was blood. The source of these receptors is a man aged 25 to 40 in good health. Each CDR3 is given with its conserved first and last residue. D genes are given only for firm matches. Size is omitted from some rows. Given values are once, few, many or a class for expanded clones.

CDR3aa	CDR3nt	j_gene	abundance	d_gene	v_gene
CATSDLGQGPLSDTQYF	TGTGCCACCAGTGATTTGGGGCAGGGGCCTCTCTCAGATACGCAGTATTTT	TRBJ2-3	many	NA	TRBV24-1
CASSLSLDEQYF	TGTGCCAGCAGCTTAAGTTTGGACGAGCAGTACTTC	TRBJ2-7	NA	NA	TRBV11-2
CASSRNRGLYYGYTF	TGTGCCAGCAGCCGCAACAGGGGGCTCTACTATGGCTACACCTTC	TRBJ1-2	NA	TRBD1	TRBV27
CSAPLGPYAQETQYF	TGCAGTGCTCCGTTAGGACCCTATGCTCAAGAGACCCAGTACTTC	TRBJ2-5	NA	NA	TRBV20-1
CASGQGRGIETQYF	TGTGCCAGCGGGCAGGGCAGGGGGATTGAGACCCAGTACTTC	TRBJ2-5	NA	TRBD1	TRBV7-2
CASSFGTGWGEKLFF	TGTGCCAGCAGTTTCGGGACAGGGTGGGGTGAAAAACTGTTTTTT	TRBJ1-4	NA	TRBD1	TRBV12-3/TRBV12-4
CSVEVPGTAYEQYF	TGCAGCGTTGAAGTCCCTGGCACAGCCTACGAGCAGTACTTC	TRBJ2-7	NA	NA	TRBV29-1
CASSDSIGWERHNTEAFF	TGTGCCAGCAGTGACTCGATAGGTTGGGAGCGTCACAACACTGAAGCTTTCTTT	TRBJ1-1	NA	NA	TRBV6-4
CASSPDTSYGYTF	TGTGCCAGCTCACCGGACACCTCCTATGGCTACACCTTC	TRBJ1-2	NA	NA	TRBV18
CASSPGWSGANYGYTF	TGTGCCAGCAGCCCGGGCTGGTCAGGGGCTAACTATGGCTACACCTTC	TRBJ1-2	NA	NA	TRBV5-4
CSANSLRGYNEQFF	TGCAGTGCTAATAGCCTCCGGGGATACAATGAGCAGTTCTTC	TRBJ2-1	NA	NA	TRBV20-1
CSARDGGSGQETQYF	TGCAGTGCTAGAGATGGGGGGAGCGGGCAAGAGACCCAGTACTTC	TRBJ2-5	NA	NA	TRBV20-1
CAWRRRADTEAFF	TGTGCCTGGAGAAGGAGGGCGGACACTGAAGCTTTCTTT	TRBJ1-1	NA	NA	TRBV30
CASTGLAYEQFF	TGTGCCAGCACAGGCCTCGCTTATGAGCAGTTCTTC	TRBJ2-1	NA	NA	TRBV27
CASSLGAGDTDTQYF	TGCGCCAGCAGCTTGGGAGCGGGGGACACAGATACGCAGTATTTT	TRBJ2-3	NA	TRBD2	TRBV5-1
CASSYSTPGASYNEQFF	TGTGCCAGCAGTTACTCGACTCCGGGGGCCTCCTACAATGAGCAGTTCTTC	TRBJ2-1	NA	NA	TRBV6-6
CSAPTGRRETQYF	TGCAGCGCCCCGACAGGGAGACGAGAGACCCAGTACTTC	TRBJ2-5	few	TRBD1	TRBV29-1
CASSLSGDNYEQYF	TGCGCCAGCAGCTTGTCGGGTGACAACTACGAGCAGTACTTC	TRBJ2-7	NA	NA	TRBV5-1
CASSLSVKETQYF	TGTGCCAGCAGCTTATCGGTCAAAGAGACCCAGTACTTC	TRBJ2-5	NA	NA	TRBV11-1
CASSEGVAGASEQYF	TGTGCCAGCAGTGAAGGGGTAGCGGGGGCCTCTGAGCAGTACTTC	TRBJ2-7	NA	TRBD2	TRBV6-1
CASSSEIDLETQYF	TGTGCCAGCTCGTCCGAGATAGACCTAGAGACCCAGTACTTC	TRBJ2-5	NA	NA	TRBV18
CAWSGALQETQYF	TGTGCCTGGAGTGGTGCGCTCCAAGAGACCCAGTACTTC	TRBJ2-5	NA	NA	TRBV30
CASSLSREGQPQHF	TGTGCCAGCAGCTTAAGCAGGGAGGGGCAGCCCCAGCATTTT	TRBJ1-5	NA	NA	TRBV7-2
CASSRGTAYELFF	TGTGCCAGCAGCCGCGGGACGGCGTATGAACTGTTTTTT	TRBJ1-4	NA	NA	TRBV3-1